This T cell receptor beta chain was identified in a study of T cell repertoires in cytomegalovirus infection. Study overall: Epitope selection comprised recently identified HLA-C-restricted CMV epitopes and well-studied HLA-B-restricted CMV epitopes. Matching HLA type and CMV infection were both indicated by public TCR beta signatures. Whole-study findings and limits: Based on cumulative public TCR beta family frequency, carriers of CMV plus the relevant HLA were identified. HLA-C-restricted CMV-specific TCR beta clonotypes were dominant in the ex vivo response.

The CDR3 covers 15 residues. V lost 10 bases and J 3 bases, leaving 20 bases between the germline ends. Germline CDR1 and CDR2: ENHRY and SYGVKD. To note about this clonotype: Its antigen is undetermined.

Each CDR3 protein is one row after TCRdb ran MiXCR on the reads. This sample has about 500,000 distinct CDR3 sequences; 25% to 35% occur once, and the top ten carry roughly 17%. This clonotype was sampled from a human donor in good health (CMV status not recorded). Some clones in this sample may be carry-over from other donors' samples. The sequencing here drew on cultured PBMCs, taken from culture after CMV antigen stimulation. The chain is built from TRBV10-3 and TRBJ2-3, with D maybe TRBD1 (6 bases). CDR3 bases: TGTGCCACCACGCCTAAGGACAGAGGAACAGATACGCAGTATTTT. Translated, it gives CATTPKDRGTDTQYF.